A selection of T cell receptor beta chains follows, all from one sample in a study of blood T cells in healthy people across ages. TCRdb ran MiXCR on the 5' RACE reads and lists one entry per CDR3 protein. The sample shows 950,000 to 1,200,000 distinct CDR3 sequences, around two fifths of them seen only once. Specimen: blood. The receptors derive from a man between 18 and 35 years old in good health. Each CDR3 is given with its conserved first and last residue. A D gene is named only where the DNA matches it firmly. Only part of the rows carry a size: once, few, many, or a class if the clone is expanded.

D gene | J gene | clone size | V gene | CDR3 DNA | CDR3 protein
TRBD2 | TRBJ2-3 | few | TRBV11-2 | TGTGCCAGCAGCTTAGACCTAGCGGGGACCACAGATACGCAGTATTTT | CASSLDLAGTTDTQYF
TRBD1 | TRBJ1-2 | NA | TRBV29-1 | TGCAGCGTCGCGACAGGGTTGGGAGGCTACACCTTC | CSVATGLGGYTF
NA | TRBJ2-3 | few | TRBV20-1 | TGCAGTGCTCTGCGGGGGCCCTCCACAGATACGCAGTATTTT | CSALRGPSTDTQYF
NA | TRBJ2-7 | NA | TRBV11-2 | TGTGCCAGCAGTGACATGGGAACGGGTAATGAGCAGTACTTC | CASSDMGTGNEQYF
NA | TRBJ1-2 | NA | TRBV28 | TGTGCCAGCAGTTGGGAGGGAGGCGGTTATGGCTACACCTTC | CASSWEGGGYGYTF
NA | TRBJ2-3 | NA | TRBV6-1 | TGTGCCAGCATCGCGGGGGCAACCACAGATACGCAGTATTTT | CASIAGATTDTQYF
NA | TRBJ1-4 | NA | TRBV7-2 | TGTGCCAGCAGCTTAGGCAGAGAAAATGAAAAACTGTTTTTT | CASSLGRENEKLFF
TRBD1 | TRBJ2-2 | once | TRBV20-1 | TGCAGTGCTATACATCCCCTCCAGGGGGCGAACACCGGGGAGCTGTTTTTT | CSAIHPLQGANTGELFF
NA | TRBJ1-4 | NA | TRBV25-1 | TGTGCCAGCAGTGTTAATGAAAAACTGTTTTTT | CASSVNEKLFF
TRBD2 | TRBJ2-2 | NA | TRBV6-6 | TGTGCCAGCAGTTACGGACCCGGGACTAGCGAAATGGGGGAGCTGTTTTTT | CASSYGPGTSEMGELFF
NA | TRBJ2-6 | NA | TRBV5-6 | TGTGCCAGCAGCTCGGACAGTGCAAACTCTGGGGCCAACGTCCTGACTTTC | CASSSDSANSGANVLTF
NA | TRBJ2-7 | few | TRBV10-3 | TGTGCCATCAGGGAAGGGGGAAGGTACGAGCAGTACTTC | CAIREGGRYEQYF
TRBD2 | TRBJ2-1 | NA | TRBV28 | TGTGCCAGCAGACCGGGACTAGCGGCCAATGAGCAGTTCTTC | CASRPGLAANEQFF
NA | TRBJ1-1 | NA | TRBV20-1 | TGCAGTGCTAGAGATCTCACTGGGGGGTATACTGAAGCTTTCTTT | CSARDLTGGYTEAFF
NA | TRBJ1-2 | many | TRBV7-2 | TGTGCCAGCAGCTTACTAGCAGATGGTGGCTACACCTTC | CASSLLADGGYTF
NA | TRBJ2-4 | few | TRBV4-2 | TGTGCCAGCAGCCACCGAAGAGGCCCGCTACAAATAGCCAAAAACATTCAGTACTTC | CASSHRRGPLQIAKNIQYF
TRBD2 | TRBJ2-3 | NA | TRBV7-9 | TGTGCCAGCAGTCCGACTAGCGGGGGCCACATGGATACGCAGTATTTT | CASSPTSGGHMDTQYF
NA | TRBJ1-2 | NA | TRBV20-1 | TGCAGTGCTAGAGCTGAAGCTAACTATGGCTACACCTTC | CSARAEANYGYTF
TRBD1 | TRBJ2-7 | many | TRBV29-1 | TGCAGCGTGGGGACAGGGGGCTATTACGAGCAGTACTTC | CSVGTGGYYEQYF
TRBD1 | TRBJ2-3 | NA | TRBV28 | TGTGCCAGCAGTTACCTGACCCTTACAGGGGCAGATACGCAGTATTTT | CASSYLTLTGADTQYF
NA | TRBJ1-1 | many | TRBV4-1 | TGCGCCAGCAGCCAAGAGGCGGGGGAAGAGCCAGACACTGAAGCTTTCTTT | CASSQEAGEEPDTEAFF
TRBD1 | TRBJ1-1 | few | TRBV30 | TGTGCCTGGAGCGGGACAGGGGAGGGAAAAGCTTTCTTT | CAWSGTGEGKAFF
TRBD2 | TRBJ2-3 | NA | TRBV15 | TGTGCCACCAGCAGAGCACTAGCGGGGGGCACAGATACGCAGTATTTT | CATSRALAGGTDTQYF
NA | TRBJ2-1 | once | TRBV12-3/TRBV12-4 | TGTGCCAGCAGCGAGACTTCGCGAGGATGGCAGTTCTTC | CASSETSRGWQFF
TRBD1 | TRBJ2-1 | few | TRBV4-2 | TGTGCCAGCAGCCCCGGGACAGGGGATATTAATGAGCAGTTCTTC | CASSPGTGDINEQFF
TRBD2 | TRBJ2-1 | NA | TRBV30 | TGTGCCTGGAGAACTAGCGGGGTGCTCTACAATGAGCAGTTCTTC | CAWRTSGVLYNEQFF
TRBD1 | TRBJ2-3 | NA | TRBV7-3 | TGTGCCAGCAGCCTACAGGGGCAGGAATCAGATACGCAGTATTTT | CASSLQGQESDTQYF
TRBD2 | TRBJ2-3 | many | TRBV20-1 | TGCAGTGCAGACCGACTAGCGGGGGACACAGATACGCAGTATTTT | CSADRLAGDTDTQYF
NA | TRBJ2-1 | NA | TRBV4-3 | TGCGCCAGCAGCCAAGATGCTACCCGCCGCGAGCAGTTCTTC | CASSQDATRREQFF
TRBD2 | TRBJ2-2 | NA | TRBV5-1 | TGCGCCAGCAGCTCCGGGGGGAACACCGGGGAGCTGATTTTT | CASSSGGNTGELIF
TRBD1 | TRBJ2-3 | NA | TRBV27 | TGTGCCAGCAGATCCGGACAGGGGGTCACAGATACGCAGTATTTT | CASRSGQGVTDTQYF
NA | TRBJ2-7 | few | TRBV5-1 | TGCGCCAGCAGCTCAACCACAGGGTCGTGGTCCTACGAGCAGTACTTC | CASSSTTGSWSYEQYF
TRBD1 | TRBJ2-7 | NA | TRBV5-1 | TGCGCCAGCAGCTTCACCGGGACAGTGGACTACGAGCAGTACTTC | CASSFTGTVDYEQYF
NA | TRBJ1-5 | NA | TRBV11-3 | TGTGCCAGCAGCTTAGTGGGGGCGGATCAGCCCCAGCATTTT | CASSLVGADQPQHF
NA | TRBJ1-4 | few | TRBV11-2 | TGTGCCAGCAGCTTAGATCTCGGGGGGGCTTCGACTAATGAAAAACTGTTTTTT | CASSLDLGGASTNEKLFF
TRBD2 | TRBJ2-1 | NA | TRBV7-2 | TGTGCCAACAGCCGACTAGCAAATGAGCAGTTCTTC | CANSRLANEQFF
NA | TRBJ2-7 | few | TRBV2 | TGTGCCAGCAGTGAACGCAGGGACGAGCAGTACTTC | CASSERRDEQYF
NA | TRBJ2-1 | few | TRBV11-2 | TGTGCCAGCAACACCGGGCCCTACAATGAGCAGTTCTTC | CASNTGPYNEQFF
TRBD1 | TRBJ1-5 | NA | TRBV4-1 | TGCGCCAGCAGCCAGCTCACAGGGGCAAATCAGCCCCAGCATTTT | CASSQLTGANQPQHF
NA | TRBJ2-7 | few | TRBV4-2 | TGTGCCAGCAGCCAAGATATAGCGACAGGCAGGTCCTACGAGCAGTACTTC | CASSQDIATGRSYEQYF
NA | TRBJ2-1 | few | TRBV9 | TGTGCCAGCACCCTGGGGGGAGTCGAGTCCGATGAGCAGTTCTTC | CASTLGGVESDEQFF
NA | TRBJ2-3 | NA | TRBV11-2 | TGTGCCAGCAGCTTCCAGGGTGGGTTGGGCACAGATACGCAGTATTTT | CASSFQGGLGTDTQYF
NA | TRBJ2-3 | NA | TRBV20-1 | TGCAGTGCTAGACCCTACGACCGCACAGGACCCGACACAGATACGCAGTATTTT | CSARPYDRTGPDTDTQYF
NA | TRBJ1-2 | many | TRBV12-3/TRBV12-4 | TGTGCCAGTGCGGGTGGACTTAACTATGGCTACACCTTC | CASAGGLNYGYTF
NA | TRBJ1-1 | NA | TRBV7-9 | TGTGCCAGCAGCTCCTCAATAATCTCTGAAGCTTTCTTT | CASSSSIISEAFF
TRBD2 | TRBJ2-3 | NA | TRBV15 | TGTGCCACCAGCAGAGTAGGGCGGGGGGACACAGAGACGCAGTATTTT | CATSRVGRGDTETQYF
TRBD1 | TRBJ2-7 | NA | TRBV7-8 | TGTGCCAGCAGCTCGGTACAGCGGACAGGATTGGAACAGTACTTC | CASSSVQRTGLEQYF
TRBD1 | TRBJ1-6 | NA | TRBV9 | TGTGCCAGCAGCTCGGGACAGGGTCCCTATTCACCCCTCCACTTT | CASSSGQGPYSPLHF
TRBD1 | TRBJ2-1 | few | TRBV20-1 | TGCAGTGCTGGGACAGGTGCCTACAATGAGCAGTTCTTC | CSAGTGAYNEQFF
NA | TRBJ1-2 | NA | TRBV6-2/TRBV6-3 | TGTGCCAGCAGTTACCCCGTCCGTAACTATGGCTACACCTTC | CASSYPVRNYGYTF